The clone carrying this T cell receptor (beta chain) came up a few times. TCRdb's table, derived via immunoSEQ multiplex PCR, lists solely in-frame clones and lacks some. This table has some 54,000 clones, just under 95% appearing once. These data are taken from a study of technical replicates of blood from a few donors. The germline CDR1 and CDR2 sequences are ENHRY and SYGVKD. The junction had 7 bases not matched to a gene; V was cut back by 0 bases and J by 2 bases. CDR3 length: 17 amino acids. This receptor was obtained from a human donor in good health. Some clones in this sample may be carry-over from other donors' samples. The specimen was PBMCs. V and J are TRBV10-3 and TRBJ1-5, with TRBD1 matching 7 bases. This CDR3 reads CAISESQGGLGNQPQHF. In nucleotides, the CDR3 is TGTGCCATCAGTGAGTCTCAGGGGGGCCTTGGCAATCAGCCCCAGCATTTT.